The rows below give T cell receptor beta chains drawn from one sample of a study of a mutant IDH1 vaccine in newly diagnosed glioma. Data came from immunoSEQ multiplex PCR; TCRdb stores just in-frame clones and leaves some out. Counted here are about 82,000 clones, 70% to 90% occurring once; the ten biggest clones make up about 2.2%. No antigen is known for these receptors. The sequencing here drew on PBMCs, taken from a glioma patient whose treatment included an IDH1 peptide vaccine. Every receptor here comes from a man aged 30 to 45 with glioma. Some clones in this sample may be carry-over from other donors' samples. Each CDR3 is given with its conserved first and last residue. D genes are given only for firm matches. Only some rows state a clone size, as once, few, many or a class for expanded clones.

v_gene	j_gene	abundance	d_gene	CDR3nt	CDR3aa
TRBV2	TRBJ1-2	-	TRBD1	TGTGCCAGCAGTGGGACAGGGGCCCTTCTCGGGTATGGCTACACCTTC	CASSGTGALLGYGYTF
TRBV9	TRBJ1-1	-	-	TGTGCCAGCAGCCTCGGGGGACAAACGCTGAACACTGAAGCTTTCTTT	CASSLGGQTLNTEAFF
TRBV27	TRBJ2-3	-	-	TGTGCCAGCAGTTTAGGTCAGGTCACAGATACGCAGTATTTT	CASSLGQVTDTQYF
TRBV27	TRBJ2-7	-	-	TGTGCCAGCAGTTTAAGTGGGTCAGGGAGCTCCTACGAGCAGTACTTC	CASSLSGSGSSYEQYF
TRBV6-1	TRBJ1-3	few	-	TGTGCCAGCAGTGAAATAAGGGGACGGAGGGGAAACACCATATATTTT	CASSEIRGRRGNTIYF
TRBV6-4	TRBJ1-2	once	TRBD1	TGTGCCAGCAGTGCCACAGGGGACGGATCGGGCTACACCTTC	CASSATGDGSGYTF
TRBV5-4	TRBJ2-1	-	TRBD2	TGTGCCAGCAGCTTGGCCGGGACTAGCAATGAGCAGTTCTTC	CASSLAGTSNEQFF
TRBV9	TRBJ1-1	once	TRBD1	TGTGCCAGCAGCCCCCAACCGGGACAGGCTAGTGGAGCTTTCTTT	CASSPQPGQASGAFF
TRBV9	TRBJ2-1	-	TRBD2	TGTGCCAGCAGCGTAGGAGGACTAGCGGATACACCCTCCTACAATGAGCAGTTCTTC	CASSVGGLADTPSYNEQFF
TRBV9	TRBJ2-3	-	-	TGTGCCAGCAGTCGTGGGATTATACGCCCAGATACGCAGTATTTT	CASSRGIIRPDTQYF
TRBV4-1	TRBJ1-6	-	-	TGCGCCAGCAGCCAACGGGACAAGACACCCCTCCACTTT	CASSQRDKTPLHF
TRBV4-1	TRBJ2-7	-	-	TGCGCCAGCAGCCAAGGGAGAGACACAATCTACGAGCAGTACTTC	CASSQGRDTIYEQYF
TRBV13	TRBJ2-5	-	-	TGTGCCAGCAGCTTCGCGAGGGGCTCACCCGAAGAGACCCAGTACTTC	CASSFARGSPEETQYF
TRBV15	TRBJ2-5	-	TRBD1	TGTGCCACCAGCAGGACAGGGGCCACCCAGTACTTC	CATSRTGATQYF
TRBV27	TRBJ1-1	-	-	TGTGCCAGCAGTTTATTGGGGGTAGGCCTGAACACTGAAGCTTTCTTT	CASSLLGVGLNTEAFF
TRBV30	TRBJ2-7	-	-	TGTGCCTTGATTAATCGGCGACAGTCTGGGGACGAGCAGTACTTC	CALINRRQSGDEQYF
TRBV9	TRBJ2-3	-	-	TGTGCCAGCAGCCCGACACGGGCGACAGATACGCAGTATTTT	CASSPTRATDTQYF
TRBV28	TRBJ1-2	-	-	TGTGCCAGCAGTCCTCGCTCTGGTGGCTACACCTTC	CASSPRSGGYTF
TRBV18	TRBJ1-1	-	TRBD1	TGTGCCAGCTCGGGACAGGGGAACACTGAAGCTTTCTTT	CASSGQGNTEAFF
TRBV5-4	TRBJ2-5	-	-	TGTGCCAGCAGCTTAGGGGGAGGGGCAGGAAAAGAGACCCAGTACTTC	CASSLGGGAGKETQYF
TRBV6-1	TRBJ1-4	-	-	TGTGCCAGCAGTGAACAAAGGGCAGAAAAACTGTTTTTT	CASSEQRAEKLFF
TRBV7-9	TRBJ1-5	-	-	TGTGCCAGCAGCTTCGACGGCGCCCCCAATCAGCCCCAGCATTTT	CASSFDGAPNQPQHF
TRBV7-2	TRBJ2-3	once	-	TGTGCCAGCAGCTTAGCGGGGGGCACAGATACGCAGTATTTT	CASSLAGGTDTQYF
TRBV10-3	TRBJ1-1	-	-	TGTGCCGTTACTATAAACCAACAGAGTGAAGCTTTCTTT	CAVTINQQSEAFF
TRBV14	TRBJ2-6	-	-	TGTGCCAGCAGCCATCGGTATCCTTCTGGGGCCAACGTCCTGACTTTC	CASSHRYPSGANVLTF
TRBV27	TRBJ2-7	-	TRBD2	TGTGCCAGCAGTAGGAGAAGCGGGAGTTACGAGCAGTACTTC	CASSRRSGSYEQYF
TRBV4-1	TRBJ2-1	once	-	TGCGCCAGCAGCCAAGAGGCGGGGCAGTTCTTC	CASSQEAGQFF
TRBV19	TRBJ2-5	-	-	TGTGCCAGTAGTAGGGGGCAGAGCCCCCAAGAGACCCAGTACTTC	CASSRGQSPQETQYF
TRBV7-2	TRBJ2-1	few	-	TGTGCCAGCAGCTTAGAGGGGGGGATCTATGAGCAGTTCTTC	CASSLEGGIYEQFF
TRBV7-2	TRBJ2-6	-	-	TGTGCCAGCAGCCTTATGGGCGTGGGGTCTGGGGCCAACGTCCTGACTTTC	CASSLMGVGSGANVLTF
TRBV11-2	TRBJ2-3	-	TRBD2	TGTGCCAGCAGGAAGGGACTAGCGGGAGTAGCGCAGTATTTT	CASRKGLAGVAQYF
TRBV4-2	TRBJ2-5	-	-	TGTGCCAGCAGCCAAGTTAACAGCCAAGAGACCCAGTACTTC	CASSQVNSQETQYF
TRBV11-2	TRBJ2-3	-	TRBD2	TGTGCCAGCAGCCCCTGGACTAGCGGGGAGGGGTCGGCTACGCAGTATTTT	CASSPWTSGEGSATQYF
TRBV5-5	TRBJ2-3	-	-	TGTGCCAGCAGCTTTACAGATACGCAGTATTTT	CASSFTDTQYF
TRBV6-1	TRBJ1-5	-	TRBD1	TGTGCCAGCAGTGAATTACAGGGGGCAAGCAATCAGCCCCAGCATTTT	CASSELQGASNQPQHF